These 10 T cell receptor beta chains were all obtained from the same sample, sequenced in a study of blood T cell repertoires in COVID-19. Profiled with immunoSEQ multiplex PCR; TCRdb holds only in-frame clones, not every one. The sample yields roughly 97,000 clones, around 86% seen once. Material: peripheral blood. These receptors originate from a man between 45 and 60 years old with acute or convalescent COVID-19.

Only one count was recorded for this clone. The CDR3 DNA reads as TGTGCCAGCAGCCGTGGAGAGGGTATCGGCGAGCAGTACTTC. It encodes CASSRGEGIGEQYF. The gene calls are TRBV6-5 and TRBJ2-7, with D possibly TRBD2 on 5 matching bases. The length of the CDR3 is 14 residues. Trimming removed 6 bases at V and 6 bases at J, with 18 bases between. Germline assignment: CDR1 MNHEY and CDR2 SVGAGI.

This sequence joins TRBV15 and TRBJ2-2; 7 positions match TRBD2. The junction had 2 bases not matched to a gene; V was cut back by 5 bases and J by 5 bases. The CDR3 is 13 amino acids. Germline CDR1 LNHNV, CDR2 YYDKDF (reference sequence). CDR3 DNA sequence: TGTGCCACCAGCGCGGGAGCTACCGGGGAGCTGTTTTTT. The encoded protein is CATSAGATGELFF.

The V gene is TRBV7-9, the J gene TRBJ2-7, with 7 bases lining up with TRBD1. This CDR3 has 15 residues. With 6 bases clipped from V and 1 base from J, the junction kept 9 bases outside the gene matches. Germline values: CDR1 SEHNR, CDR2 FQNEAQ (reference sequence). The CDR3 here is CASSPGGQESYEQYF. DNA for the CDR3: TGTGCCAGCAGTCCCGGAGGACAGGAGTCCTACGAGCAGTACTTC.

The genes are TRBV24-1 and TRBJ2-5, with 8 nucleotides matching TRBD1. The CDR3 is 14 residues long. V lost 4 bases and J lost 4; bases outside the gene matches: 4. CDR1 KGHDR and CDR2 SFDVKD come from the germline V gene. The CDR3 loop reads CATSDAGGGETQYF. The CDR3 nucleotides are TGTGCCACCAGTGACGCAGGGGGCGGAGAGACCCAGTACTTC.

The rearrangement links TRBV24-1 to TRBJ2-2; 10 bases map to TRBD2. CDR3 length: 16 amino acids. In germline, CDR1 is KGHDR, CDR2 SFDVKD. V was clipped by 4 bases and J by 3 bases; unmatched bases: 4. The chain's CDR3 is CATSDPGLADTGELFF. The CDR3 DNA is TGTGCCACCAGTGACCCTGGACTAGCGGACACCGGGGAGCTGTTTTTT.

This clone was recorded only once. The J gene is TRBJ2-3, the V gene TRBV5-3, with 15 nucleotides matching TRBD2. TRBV5-3 is designated an ORF whose function remains uncertain. The CDR3 is 18 residues long. J lost 4 bases, V lost 4 bases, and 10 bases had no gene match. CDR3 in DNA: TGTGCCAGAAGCCCAGGACTAGCGGGAGGGCCTCGGGCAGATACGCAGTATTTT. It is translated as CARSPGLAGGPRADTQYF.

The chain is built from TRBV3-1 (or the pseudogene TRBV3-2) and TRBJ2-5, with 13 nucleotides matching TRBD2. The CDR3 totals 17 residues. Germline assignment: CDR1 LGHDT and CDR2 YNNKEL (reference sequence). Unmatched junction bases numbered 6, after V lost 3 bases and J lost 2 bases. Here the CDR3 DNA reads TGTGCCAGCAGCCAGGGTGGACTAGCGGGAGTACAAGAGACCCAGTACTTC. It codes for CASSQGGLAGVQETQYF.

V is TRBV13 and J is TRBJ2-7; 10 nucleotides line up with TRBD1. V trimming: 6 bases; J trimming: 7 bases; junction bases outside the gene matches: 9. There are 14 residues in the CDR3. Germline V gene sequence: CDR1 PRHDT, CDR2 FYEKMQ (reference sequence). The CDR3 loop is CASSRRQGAREQYF. The CDR3 nucleotides read TGTGCCAGCAGTCGGAGACAGGGGGCTCGGGAGCAGTACTTC.

The chain carries TRBV11-2 and TRBJ2-7, with D perhaps matching TRBD1 (5 bases). Germline V gene lookup returns CDR1 SGHAT and CDR2 FQNNGV. The length of the CDR3 is 13 residues. V lost 3 bases to trimming and J lost 5 bases, with 11 bases between them. The CDR3 protein is CASSFIGANEQYF. CDR3 nucleotide sequence: TGTGCCAGCAGCTTTATTGGGGCTAACGAGCAGTACTTC.

The CDR3 spells CASSIRPPGQGYEQYF. Here the CDR3 DNA reads TGTGCCAGCAGCATCCGTCCCCCGGGACAGGGCTACGAGCAGTACTTC. The chain is built from TRBV3-1 (or the pseudogene TRBV3-2) and TRBJ2-7; 9 bases agree with TRBD1. Trimming removed 5 bases from V and 3 bases from J; junction bases left unmatched: 11. The CDR3 sequence is 16 residues long. CDR1 and CDR2 (germline): LGHDT, YNNKEL (reference sequence).